The 28 T cell receptor beta chains below were found in one sample sequenced in a study of OX40 agonist ivuxolimab in advanced cancers. The method behind the library was the immunoSEQ multiplex PCR assay. Imported from immuneACCESS, the table was reduced by TCRdb to in-frame sequences with V and J called. These copies leave out some clones; in studies compared against another copy, an unresolved V gene accounts for under half, and the cause of the remainder is not known. The sample yields around 40,000 clones; approximately 86% were counted once. Around 10% of the sample is taken by the ten largest. The sequences come from CD4+ or CD8+ T cells sorted from blood, collected in a trial of the OX40 agonist ivuxolimab. The receptors were sampled from an adult with an advanced solid tumor such as melanoma, head and neck, liver or kidney cancer.

This clone occurred many times. This rearrangement joins TRBV13 to TRBJ1-6, with TRBD1 matching 9 bases. The V gene end was trimmed by 3 bases and the J gene end by 7 bases; junction bases not matched to a gene: 1. The V gene's germline CDR1 is PRHDT and CDR2 FYEKMQ (reference sequence). The CDR3 extends over 14 amino acids. CDR3 nucleotides: TGTGCCAGCAGCTTTGGGACAGGGAATTCACCCCTCCACTTT. It translates to CASSFGTGNSPLHF.

This chain joins TRBV7-2 and TRBJ1-2; D is possibly TRBD1 (5 bases). CDR3 size: 18 residues. Germline CDR1 reads SGHTA; CDR2 reads FQGNSA. V was cut by 0 bases and J by 4 bases, with 21 bases left in between. CDR3 in DNA: TGTGCCAGCAGCTTAGCGAAGGTTATCCAGGGTGGATCCTATGGCTACACCTTC. This sequence encodes CASSLAKVIQGGSYGYTF. Full variable domain (missing parts from reference TRBV7-2 and TRBJ1-2): GAGVSQSPSNKVTEKGKDVELRCDPISGHTALYWYRQSLGQGLEFLIYFQGNSAPDKSGLPSDRFSAERTGGSVSTLTIQRTQQEDSAVYLCASSLAKVIQGGSYGYTFGSGTRLTVV.

The chain employs TRBV30 and TRBJ1-2; D not certain. V lost 4 bases to trimming and J lost 8 bases, with 11 bases between them. Germline CDR1 GTSNPN, CDR2 SVGIG (reference sequence). The CDR3 contains 11 residues. In nucleotides, the CDR3 is TGTGCCTGGAACGCCGGCAGGGGCTACACCTTC. This gives the protein CAWNAGRGYTF.

CDR3 bases: TGTGCCAGTGACCCCAGGGGAATGTTATACAATGAGCAGTTCTTC. Its protein product is CASDPRGMLYNEQFF. This chain joins TRBV7-9 and TRBJ2-1; tentative D call: TRBD1 (6 bases). The CDR3 extends over 15 amino acids. CDR1 is SEHNR and CDR2 is FQNEAQ in the germline V gene (reference sequence). The V end lost 9 bases, the J end lost 4 bases, and 19 bases lay between the germline ends.

The chain joins TRBV6-6 to TRBJ1-1, with a weak D call TRBD1 (5 bases). Trimming stripped 2 bases from V and 4 bases from J, with 17 bases between. Germline assignment: CDR1 MNHNY and CDR2 SVGAGI (reference sequence). This CDR3 spans 16 amino acids. CDR3 region: CASSYRPGEGATEAFF. CDR3 nucleotide sequence: TGTGCCAGCAGTTACCGTCCGGGGGAAGGGGCCACTGAAGCTTTCTTT.

This clone has a single count. V usage is TRBV4-3 and J usage is TRBJ1-6; no firm D call. The CDR3 runs to 15 residues. V lost 4 bases to trimming and J lost 10 bases, with 17 bases between them. CDR1 is LGHNA and CDR2 is YSLEER in the germline V gene. This CDR3 is CASSLTVDRVSPLHF. The CDR3 DNA sequence: TGCGCCAGCAGCCTAACGGTCGATCGGGTATCACCCCTCCACTTT.

Only a few counts were recorded for this clone. This chain links TRBV9 with TRBJ2-1; D gene unclear. The CDR3 sequence is 16 residues long. V was cut by 0 bases and J by 5 bases, with 15 bases left in between. The germline V gene has CDR1 SGDLS and CDR2 YYNGEE. CDR3 sequence: CASSVGEAATHNEQFF. The CDR3 DNA sequence: TGTGCCAGCAGCGTAGGGGAAGCAGCGACCCACAATGAGCAGTTCTTC. Combining the CDR3 with reference TRBV9 and TRBJ2-1 gives the whole variable domain DSGVTQTPKHLITATGQRVTLRCSPRSGDLSVYWYQQSLDQGLQFLIQYYNGEERAKGNILERFSAQQFPDLHSELNLSSLELGDSALYFCASSVGEAATHNEQFFGPGTRLTVL.

The chain is built from TRBV5-1 and TRBJ2-5; 7 nucleotides align to TRBD1. V shed 3 bases and J 3 bases; nucleotides not matched to a gene: 5. The CDR3 has 14 amino acids. Germline V gene sequence: CDR1 SGHRS, CDR2 YFSETQ. The chain's CDR3 is CASSWGTEKETQYF. The CDR3, as DNA: TGCGCCAGCAGCTGGGGGACAGAGAAAGAGACCCAGTACTTC.

The CDR3 loop is CASSSLRAYENEQYF. CDR3 nucleotide sequence: TGTGCCAGCAGTTCCTTGAGGGCGTATGAGAACGAGCAGTACTTC. The chain has TRBV27 and TRBJ2-7, with D tentatively TRBD2 (5 bases). V was pared by 4 bases and J by 5 bases, with 18 bases between. The CDR3 runs to 15 residues. Germline CDR1 MNHEY, CDR2 SMNVEV (reference sequence).

The chain carries TRBV9 and TRBJ2-7, with D perhaps TRBD1 (6 bases). The CDR3 consists of 14 residues. V was pared by 4 bases and J by 3 bases, with 14 bases between. Germline lookup yields CDR1 SGDLS and CDR2 YYNGEE. The CDR3 loop reads CASSTGQPDYEQYF. DNA of the CDR3: TGTGCCAGCAGCACCGGACAGCCGGACTACGAGCAGTACTTC.

This clone occurred once. The genes are TRBV7-9 and TRBJ1-6; 9 bases agree with TRBD1. V shed 2 bases, J shed 10 bases, and the junction held 6 bases outside the gene matches. Germline lookup yields CDR1 SEHNR and CDR2 FQNEAQ (reference sequence). The CDR3 is made up of 15 amino acids. The CDR3 reads CASSLTGTGNSPLHF. The CDR3 nucleotides are TGTGCCAGCAGCTTAACCGGGACAGGGAACTCACCCCTCCACTTT.

The chain couples TRBV10-3 to TRBJ2-7, with D perhaps TRBD1 (6 bases). The CDR3 has 15 amino acids. Germline CDR1 ENHRY, CDR2 SYGVKD. Between the trimmed V and J ends, which lost 7 bases and 2 bases, there was a span of 18 bases. The CDR3 DNA follows: TGTGCCATCACTAACGACAGGACGGTACCCTACGAGCAGTACTTC. It encodes CAITNDRTVPYEQYF.

The J gene is TRBJ1-5, the V gene TRBV27; possibly TRBD1 for D (5 bases). Germline assignment: CDR1 MNHEY and CDR2 SMNVEV (reference sequence). The CDR3 covers 14 residues. Trimming left V 3 bases short and J 7 bases short, with 13 bases between. DNA of the CDR3: TGTGCCAGCAGTTTGTACCAGGGTCTCCAGCCCCAGCATTTT. Its translation: CASSLYQGLQPQHF.

This chain connects TRBV7-9 to TRBJ2-1; D might be TRBD2 (5 bases). V was cut by 5 bases and J by 9 bases, with 17 bases left in between. Germline V gene lookup returns CDR1 SEHNR and CDR2 FQNEAQ (reference sequence). The CDR3 spans 14 residues. This CDR3 is CASSRSSGYLEQFF. The CDR3 bases are TGTGCCAGCAGCCGATCGTCGGGGTACCTTGAGCAGTTCTTC.

The gene calls are TRBV13 and TRBJ2-7, with 13 bases fitting TRBD2. The germline CDR1 and CDR2 sequences are PRHDT and FYEKMQ (reference sequence). Germline trimming cut 5 bases from V and 2 bases from J; bases unmatched to any gene: 9. This CDR3 has 17 residues. The DNA of the CDR3 is TGTGCCAGCAGCGGATCCGGACTAGCGGGAGTAGCCTACGAGCAGTACTTC. Translation: CASSGSGLAGVAYEQYF.

The V and J genes are TRBV11-2 and TRBJ2-5; D is unresolved. The V gene lost 5 bases and the J gene lost 5 bases, with 15 bases spanning the gap. The CDR3 has 14 residues. Germline assignment: CDR1 SGHAT and CDR2 FQNNGV. The CDR3 nucleotides are TGTGCCAGCAGCCTATATAGCCCCGGGGAGACCCAGTACTTC. Its protein product is CASSLYSPGETQYF.

This chain joins TRBV7-8 and TRBJ2-1, with TRBD1 as a possible D gene (6 bases). This CDR3 is built from 11 residues. Germline assignment: CDR1 SGHVS and CDR2 FQNEAQ. Trimming cost V 6 bases and J 15 bases, with 15 bases left between them. Here the CDR3 reads CASRTGTTWFF. CDR3 in DNA: TGTGCCAGCAGAACCGGGACAACATGGTTCTTC.

The DNA of the CDR3 is TGTGCCAGCAGTGATGGGACACCGACGCCCTATGGAGCTTTCTTT. Translated: CASSDGTPTPYGAFF. The gene calls are TRBV6-6 and TRBJ1-1, with TRBD1 as a possible D gene (6 bases). The CDR3 loop spans 15 amino acids. Germline loops: CDR1 MNHNY, CDR2 SVGAGI (reference sequence). Deletions cut 5 bases from V and 10 bases from J, with 23 bases between.

By frequency in the sample, this clone is medium-sized (0.01 to 0.1%). This chain links TRBV11-2 with TRBJ1-1; possible D gene TRBD1, 6 bases. Germline V gene sequence: CDR1 SGHAT, CDR2 FQNNGV. V was trimmed by 7 bases and J by 4 bases, leaving 13 bases between them. CDR3 length: 13 amino acids. This chain's CDR3 is CASTRGAVTEAFF. Written as DNA, the CDR3 is TGTGCCAGCACCCGGGGGGCGGTCACTGAAGCTTTCTTT.

The chain couples TRBV28 to TRBJ1-3; 7 bases map to TRBD1. CDR1 is MDHEN and CDR2 is SYDVKM in the germline V gene. This CDR3 has 16 amino acids. V lost 4 bases and J lost 3; bases outside the gene matches: 9. The CDR3 region has the DNA TGTGCCAGCAGTTATGGGACAGAACCATTTGGAAACACCATATATTTT. Translated, it gives CASSYGTEPFGNTIYF.

CDR3 residues: CASRRTGDMAFF. The CDR3 bases are TGTGCCAGCCGAAGGACAGGCGATATGGCTTTCTTT. The chain recombines TRBV11-2 with TRBJ1-1, with 7 bases lining up with TRBD1. V was pared by 8 bases and J by 11 bases, with 11 bases of the junction left unmatched. CDR3 length equals 12 residues. Germline lookup yields CDR1 SGHAT and CDR2 FQNNGV. The full variable domain, in which reference TRBV11-2 and TRBJ1-1 provide the parts outside the CDR3, is EAGVAQSPRYKIIEKRQSVAFWCNPISGHATLYWYQQILGQGPKLLIQFQNNGVVDDSQLPKDRFSAERLKGVDSTLKIQPAKLEDSAVYLCASRRTGDMAFFGQGTRLTVV.

The V call is TRBV7-3, the J call TRBJ2-5; TRBD2 agrees at 7 bases. J lost 4 bases, V lost 5 bases, and 4 bases had no gene match. The germline V gene has CDR1 SGHTA and CDR2 FQGTGA. This CDR3 has 13 amino acids. The CDR3 DNA sequence: TGTGCCAGCAGCCCGGGGGGTAGAGAGACCCAGTACTTC. Amino acids: CASSPGGRETQYF.

V gene TRBV7-6 combines with J gene TRBJ2-7, with 9 nucleotides matching TRBD2. Germline lookup yields CDR1 SGHVS and CDR2 FNYEAQ. V trimming: 0 bases; J trimming: 3 bases; junction bases outside the gene matches: 12. The CDR3 is made up of 18 amino acids. The CDR3 sequence is CASSLAKETSGRFYEQYF. In nucleotides, the CDR3 is TGTGCCAGCAGCTTAGCGAAGGAAACTAGCGGGCGCTTCTACGAGCAGTACTTC.

The chain links TRBV11-2 to TRBJ2-1, with TRBD2 matching over 10 bases. The CDR3 is 12 residues long. Germline V gene data show CDR1 as SGHAT and CDR2 as FQNNGV. Losses at the gene ends were 3 bases for V and 14 bases for J; bases not matched to a gene: 4. The chain's CDR3 is CASSFGTSEEFF. The CDR3 DNA is TGTGCCAGCAGCTTCGGGACTAGCGAAGAGTTCTTC.

This chain joins TRBV27 and TRBJ1-2; 9 bases agree with TRBD1. Trimming took 3 bases from V and 8 from J; bases not matched to a gene: 7. The CDR3 extends over 14 amino acids. Germline CDR1 MNHEY, CDR2 SMNVEV (reference sequence). CDR3 in DNA: TGTGCCAGCAGTTTTGCGGGACAGGGTGGAGGCTACACCTTC. This codes for CASSFAGQGGGYTF.

This sequence joins TRBV7-8 and TRBJ2-2; 9 bases agree with TRBD1. In germline, CDR1 is SGHVS, CDR2 FQNEAQ. The trim removed 1 base at V and 7 bases at J, leaving 7 bases unmatched. The CDR3 loop spans 16 amino acids. DNA for the CDR3: TGTGCCAGCAGCTTAGGTAGAACAGGGGGCATCGGGGAGCTGTTTTTT. Its protein product is CASSLGRTGGIGELFF. Looking up the rest from reference TRBV7-8 and TRBJ2-2 gives the full variable domain: GAGVSQSPRYKVAKRGQDVALRCDPISGHVSLFWYQQALGQGPEFLTYFQNEAQLDKSGLPSDRFFAERPEGSVSTLKIQRTQQEDSAVYLCASSLGRTGGIGELFFGEGSRLTVL.

The V and J genes are TRBV5-5 and TRBJ2-1; weak D call: TRBD2 (6 bases). Germline CDR1 reads SGHKS; CDR2 reads YYEKEE (reference sequence). The CDR3 runs 14 residues. V was shortened by 4 bases and J by 7 bases, with 15 bases between the two germline ends. Here the CDR3 DNA reads TGTGCCAGCAGCCCGATGACTAGTCGGAATGAGCAGTTCTTC. Amino acid sequence: CASSPMTSRNEQFF.

This clone was seen repeatedly, ten times or more. The chain links TRBV2 to TRBJ1-2; D gene unclear. The CDR3 is 14 residues long. Trimming pared 3 bases from V and 6 bases from J, leaving 14 bases between. Germline-derived CDR1 and CDR2 are SNHLY and FYNNEI. The CDR3 coding sequence is TGTGCCAGCAGTGACTTCCTAGGAGGTGATGGCTACACCTTC. It translates to CASSDFLGGDGYTF.